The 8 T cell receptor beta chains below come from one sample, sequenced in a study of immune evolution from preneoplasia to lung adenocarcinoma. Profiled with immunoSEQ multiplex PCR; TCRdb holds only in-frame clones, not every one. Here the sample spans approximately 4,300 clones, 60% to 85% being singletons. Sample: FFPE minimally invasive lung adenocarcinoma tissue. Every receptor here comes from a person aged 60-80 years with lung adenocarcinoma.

The CDR3, as DNA: TGCGCCAGCAGCTTGGGGATGGTGACTAATGAAAAACTGTTTTTT. This encodes CASSLGMVTNEKLFF. The chain links TRBV5-1 to TRBJ1-4; no clear D gene. CDR3 size: 15 residues. CDR1 and CDR2 from the germline V gene are SGHRS and YFSETQ. V dropped 0 bases and J dropped 2 bases, with 8 bases sitting between them.

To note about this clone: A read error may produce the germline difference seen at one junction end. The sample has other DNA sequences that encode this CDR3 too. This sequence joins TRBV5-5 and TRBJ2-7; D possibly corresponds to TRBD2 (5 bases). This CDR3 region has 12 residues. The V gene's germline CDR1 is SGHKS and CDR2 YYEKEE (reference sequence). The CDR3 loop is CASSSADYEQYF. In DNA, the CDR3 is TGTGCCAGCAGCTCCGCCGACTACGAGCAGTATTTC.

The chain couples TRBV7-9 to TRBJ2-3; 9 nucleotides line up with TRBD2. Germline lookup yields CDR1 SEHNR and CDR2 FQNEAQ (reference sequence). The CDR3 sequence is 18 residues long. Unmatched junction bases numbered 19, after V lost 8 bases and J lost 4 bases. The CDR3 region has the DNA TGTGCCAGCGTCAAGGGGGCTAGCGGGGAGAAGGGCCCAGATACGCAGTATTTT. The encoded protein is CASVKGASGEKGPDTQYF.

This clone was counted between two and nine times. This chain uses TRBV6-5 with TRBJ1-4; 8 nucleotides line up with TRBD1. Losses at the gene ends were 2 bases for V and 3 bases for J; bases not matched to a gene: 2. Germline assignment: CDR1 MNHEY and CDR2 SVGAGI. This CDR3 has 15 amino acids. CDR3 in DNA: TGTGCCAGCAGTTACCAGGGGGCGTCTAATGAAAAACTGTTTTTT. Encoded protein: CASSYQGASNEKLFF.

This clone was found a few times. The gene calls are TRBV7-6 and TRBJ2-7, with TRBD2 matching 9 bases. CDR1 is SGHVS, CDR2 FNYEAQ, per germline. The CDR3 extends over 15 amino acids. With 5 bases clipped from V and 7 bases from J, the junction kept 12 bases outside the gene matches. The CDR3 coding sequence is TGTGCCAGCAGCCCAACGGCTAGCGGGATCGGGGAGCAGTACTTC. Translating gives CASSPTASGIGEQYF.

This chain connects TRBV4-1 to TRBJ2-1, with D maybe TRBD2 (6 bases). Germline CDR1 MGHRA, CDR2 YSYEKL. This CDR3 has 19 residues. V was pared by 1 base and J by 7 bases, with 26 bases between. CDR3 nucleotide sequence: TGCGCCAGCAGCCAAGCTAAAGGGGAGTTGGCGGCGGGGAGGAATGAGCAGTTCTTC. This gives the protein CASSQAKGELAAGRNEQFF.

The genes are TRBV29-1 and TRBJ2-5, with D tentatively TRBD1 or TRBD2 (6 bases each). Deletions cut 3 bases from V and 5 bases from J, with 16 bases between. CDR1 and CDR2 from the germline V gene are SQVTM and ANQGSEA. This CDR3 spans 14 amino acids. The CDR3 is CSVEPGALGETQYF. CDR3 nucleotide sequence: TGCAGCGTTGAGCCGGGGGCCTTAGGTGAGACCCAGTACTTC. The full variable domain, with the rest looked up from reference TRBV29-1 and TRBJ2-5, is SAVISQKPSRDICQRGTSLTIQCQVDSQVTMMFWYRQQPGQSLTLIATANQGSEATYESGFVIDKFPISRPNLTFSTLTVSNMSPEDSSIYLCSVEPGALGETQYFGPGTRLLVL.

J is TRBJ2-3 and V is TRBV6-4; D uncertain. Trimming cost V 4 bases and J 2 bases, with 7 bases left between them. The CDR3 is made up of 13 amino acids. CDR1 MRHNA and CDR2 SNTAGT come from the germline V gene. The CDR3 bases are TGTGCCAGCAGTGGAGGTGACACAGATACGCAGTATTTT. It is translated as CASSGGDTDTQYF.